The 12 T cell receptor beta chains reported below all come from one sample, sequenced in a study of cytomegalovirus exposure and HLA in healthy donors. The PCR employed 60 Vbeta primers together with 13 Jbeta primers. Sequenced by immunoSEQ multiplex PCR; TCRdb stores in-frame clones only, minus some. The data show 140,000 or so clones, with roughly 85% seen just once and roughly 3.5% held by the top ten. The sample taken for sequencing was PBMCs. These receptors were obtained from a male donor in good health and CMV-seronegative.

The V and J genes are TRBV28 and TRBJ1-5; D is unresolved. V lost 5 bases, J lost 6 bases, and 11 bases lay in between. The CDR3 has 13 residues. From germline, CDR1 is MDHEN and CDR2 SYDVKM. The CDR3 DNA reads TGTGCCAGCAGTCCCACGGGTACTCAGCCCCAGCATTTT. Protein: CASSPTGTQPQHF.

The chain joins TRBV25-1 to TRBJ2-3; 9 bases fit TRBD1. J lost 0 bases, V lost 3 bases, and 10 bases had no gene match. Germline-derived CDR1 and CDR2 are MGHDK and SYGVNS. The CDR3 consists of 18 residues. CDR3 coding DNA: TGTGCCAGCAGTGATCGGGACAGGGAAAGGTTCAGCACAGATACGCAGTATTTT. Its translation is CASSDRDRERFSTDTQYF.

The chain joins TRBV27 to TRBJ1-2, with TRBD1 matching over 9 bases. CDR1 and CDR2 from the germline V gene are MNHEY and SMNVEV (reference sequence). This CDR3 is built from 19 residues. V lost 5 bases, J lost 5 bases, and 21 bases stayed unmatched. CDR3 bases: TGTGCCAGCAGTCGCCGACCCCGCATGGACAGGGGAGAAATTTATGGCTACACCTTC. It is translated as CASSRRPRMDRGEIYGYTF.

This sequence joins TRBV5-8 and TRBJ2-7, with a weak D call TRBD1 (6 bases). Trimming stripped 4 bases from V and 4 bases from J, with 12 bases between. The germline V gene has CDR1 SGHTS and CDR2 YDEGEE. The CDR3 extends over 13 amino acids. CDR3 in DNA: TGTGCCAGCAGCCAGCTCACAGGGTACGAGCAGTACTTC. It encodes CASSQLTGYEQYF.

The gene calls are TRBV9 and TRBJ1-1; D remains ambiguous. Germline V gene sequence: CDR1 SGDLS, CDR2 YYNGEE. This CDR3 comprises 13 residues. V was cut by 0 bases and J by 6 bases, with 9 bases left in between. DNA of the CDR3: TGTGCCAGCAGCGTAGTCGAGTACTCTGAAGCTTTCTTT. Encoded protein: CASSVVEYSEAFF.

The table lists this clone with a few counts. This chain joins TRBV30 and TRBJ2-1; D not certain. This CDR3 is 14 amino acids long. CDR1 and CDR2 (germline): GTSNPN, SVGIG (reference sequence). Trimming took off 4 bases at V and 0 bases at J, with 10 bases between the two ends. Written as DNA, the CDR3 is TGTGCCTGGACCGCCCTGAGCTCCTACAATGAGCAGTTCTTC. It specifies CAWTALSSYNEQFF.

This rearrangement joins TRBV9 to TRBJ2-2, with 8 bases identical to TRBD1. J was trimmed by 7 bases and V by 2 bases; bases with no gene match: 7. Germline values: CDR1 SGDLS, CDR2 YYNGEE. The CDR3 is 15 residues long. CDR3 amino acids: CASSVIPGGGGELFF. DNA of the CDR3: TGTGCCAGCAGCGTCATCCCAGGGGGCGGCGGGGAGCTGTTTTTT. Based on the CDR3 plus reference TRBV9 and TRBJ2-2, the full variable domain is DSGVTQTPKHLITATGQRVTLRCSPRSGDLSVYWYQQSLDQGLQFLIQYYNGEERAKGNILERFSAQQFPDLHSELNLSSLELGDSALYFCASSVIPGGGGELFFGEGSRLTVL.

This chain joins TRBV2 and TRBJ2-1; 8 nucleotides match TRBD1. CDR3 length equals 15 residues. The J segment lost 4 bases and the V segment lost 6 bases, leaving 8 bases of the junction unmatched. The germline CDR1 and CDR2 sequences are SNHLY and FYNNEI. CDR3 bases: TGTGCCAGCAGCGCCCCCCGGGACAGGTACAATGAGCAGTTCTTC. As protein: CASSAPRDRYNEQFF.

The V gene is TRBV6-6, the J gene TRBJ2-1; D unresolved. Germline CDR1 is MNHNY and CDR2 is SVGAGI (reference sequence). V was cut by 0 bases and J by 4 bases, with 7 bases left in between. This CDR3 is built from 14 residues. This CDR3 reads CASSYSSEYNEQFF. Here the CDR3 DNA reads TGTGCCAGCAGTTACTCGAGTGAGTACAATGAGCAGTTCTTC.

This clone is a singleton in its sample. A junction end diverges from the germline sequence, so it may reflect a read error. The V call is TRBV7-9, the J call TRBJ2-1; perhaps TRBD1 as D (6 bases). Germline V gene data show CDR1 as SEHNR and CDR2 as FQNEAQ (reference sequence). There are 17 residues in the CDR3. The CDR3 region has the DNA TGTTCCAGCAGCGCTCAACGCTATCAGGGGTCGGGCAATGAGCAGTTCTTC. Protein sequence: CSSSAQRYQGSGNEQFF.

The rearrangement uses TRBV27 and TRBJ2-1; a weak D match, TRBD1 (5 bases). Germline CDR1 and CDR2: MNHEY and SMNVEV (reference sequence). V gave up 5 bases and J gave up 4 bases, with 21 bases separating them. CDR3 length: 17 amino acids. The CDR3 DNA is TGTGCCAGCAGTCCCACCTCCACAGGCGCCCTTTACAATGAGCAGTTCTTC. Its protein product is CASSPTSTGALYNEQFF.

This chain joins TRBV7-2 and TRBJ2-7; 8 bases fit TRBD2. V was clipped by 1 base and J by 1 base; unmatched bases: 9. The CDR3 consists of 17 residues. The germline V gene encodes CDR1 SGHTA and CDR2 FQGNSA. CDR3 DNA sequence: TGTGCCAGCAGCTTAGTTTCCCCTAGCGGGCCTTCCTACGAGCAGTACTTC. This translates into CASSLVSPSGPSYEQYF. Full variable domain (missing parts from reference TRBV7-2 and TRBJ2-7): GAGVSQSPSNKVTEKGKDVELRCDPISGHTALYWYRQSLGQGLEFLIYFQGNSAPDKSGLPSDRFSAERTGGSVSTLTIQRTQQEDSAVYLCASSLVSPSGPSYEQYFGPGTRLTVT.